The rows below give T cell receptor beta chains drawn from one sample of a study of immune cell composition in non-small cell lung cancer. The assay was immunoSEQ multiplex PCR, and TCRdb's table has in-frame clones only and misses some. The table shows roughly 3,100 clones, with around 79% occurring only once. The sample comprised non-adjacent lung tissue. These receptors originate from a human donor with non-small cell lung cancer. The donor label of this sample is uncertain. CDR3s include the opening cysteine and the closing phenylalanine or tryptophan. D genes are given only for firm matches. Size is omitted from some rows. Given values are once, few, many or a class for expanded clones.

v_call	clone_size	j_call	d_call	cdr3_aa	cdr3_nt
TRBV18	.	TRBJ1-5	.	CASSPGAEVGQPQHF	TGTGCCAGCTCACCGGGGGCCGAGGTTGGTCAGCCCCAGCATTTT
TRBV6-6	.	TRBJ1-2	.	CASSPRTGGNYGYTF	TGTGCCAGCAGTCCCCGGACCGGGGGAAACTATGGCTACACCTTC
TRBV2	.	TRBJ2-7	TRBD2	CASTLTGGYEQYF	TGTGCCAGCACCTTAACGGGAGGCTACGAGCAGTACTTC
TRBV4-1	.	TRBJ2-7	.	CASRRTVNSYEQYF	TGCGCCAGCCGGCGGACAGTGAACTCCTACGAGCAGTACTTC
TRBV6-6	.	TRBJ2-5	TRBD2	CASSFGTSGSEETQYF	TGTGCCAGCAGTTTCGGGACTAGCGGGAGCGAGGAGACCCAGTACTTC
TRBV6-8	.	TRBJ2-3	TRBD2	CASTPYGGGPDTQYF	TGTGCCAGCACCCCCTACGGCGGGGGTCCAGATACGCAGTATTTT
TRBV5-6	.	TRBJ1-5	.	CASSSGGYSNQPQHF	TGTGCCAGCAGCTCGGGGGGGTATAGCAATCAGCCCCAGCATTTT
TRBV4-3	.	TRBJ2-1	.	CASSQELAGPLLNEQFF	TGCGCCAGCAGCCAAGAATTGGCGGGACCACTCCTTAATGAGCAGTTCTTC
TRBV5-6	.	TRBJ1-4	.	CASSQVGAEKLFF	TGTGCCAGCAGCCAAGTGGGGGCTGAAAAACTGTTTTTT
TRBV10-3	.	TRBJ2-3	.	CAISGTNLIEYF	TGTGCCATCAGTGGGACTAATCTGATTGAGTATTTT
TRBV7-6	.	TRBJ2-7	.	CASSRSALSGRYEQYF	TGTGCCAGCAGCCGATCGGCGCTCAGCGGTCGCTACGAGCAGTACTTC
TRBV5-4	.	TRBJ1-1	TRBD1	CASSLAQGARTEAFF	TGTGCCAGCAGCTTAGCACAGGGGGCGAGAACTGAAGCTTTCTTT
TRBV5-4	.	TRBJ2-2	.	CASSLRSGANTGELFF	TGTGCCAGCAGCTTGCGTTCGGGTGCGAACACCGGGGAGCTGTTTTTT
TRBV9	.	TRBJ1-2	TRBD1	CASSVDGQADDYGYTF	TGTGCCAGCAGCGTAGATGGACAGGCGGACGACTATGGCTACACCTTC
TRBV7-2	.	TRBJ2-5	.	CASSFTGGVKQETQYF	TGTGCCAGCAGCTTTACAGGGGGGGTAAAACAAGAGACCCAGTACTTC
TRBV6-6	few	TRBJ2-5	.	CASSYDSAEGETQYF	TGTGCCAGCAGTTACGACTCAGCGGAGGGGGAGACCCAGTACTTC
TRBV11-3	.	TRBJ2-7	.	CASSLGGPTPYEQYF	TGTGCCAGCAGCTTAGGGGGCCCAACTCCCTACGAGCAGTACTTC
TRBV28	.	TRBJ2-1	.	CATLGGGGDNEQFF	TGTGCCACCTTGGGTGGGGGAGGAGACAATGAGCAGTTCTTC
TRBV6-5	.	TRBJ1-1	TRBD1	CASSYGTGGVTEAFF	TGTGCCAGCAGTTACGGGACAGGGGGAGTCACTGAAGCTTTCTTT
TRBV9	.	TRBJ2-4	.	CASSGPLEPYF	TGTGCCAGCAGCGGTCCACTAGAGCCGTACTTC
TRBV27	.	TRBJ2-1	.	CASTEGDSYNEQFF	TGTGCCAGTACTGAGGGGGACTCCTACAATGAGCAGTTCTTC
TRBV4-3	.	TRBJ2-1	.	CASSQDNVRGEQFF	TGCGCCAGCAGCCAAGATAACGTTCGGGGAGAGCAGTTCTTC
TRBV7-9	.	TRBJ2-7	.	CASSLGGVGSSYEQYF	TGTGCCAGCAGCTTAGGCGGGGTCGGCAGCTCCTACGAGCAGTACTTC
TRBV6-6	.	TRBJ2-1	TRBD1	CASSRDSYNEQFF	TGTGCCAGCAGTAGGGACAGCTACAATGAGCAGTTCTTC
TRBV5-4	few	TRBJ2-3	TRBD2	CASTTGAGAPQAQYF	TGTGCCAGCACAACGGGAGCGGGAGCCCCCCAGGCGCAGTATTTT
TRBV5-1	.	TRBJ2-1	TRBD1	CASSSPGTGILFF	TGCGCCAGCAGCTCCCCCGGGACAGGGATTTTGTTCTTC
TRBV7-2	.	TRBJ2-7	.	CASSLNPSSYEQYF	TGTGCCAGCAGCTTAAACCCTAGCTCCTACGAGCAGTACTTC
TRBV5-1	.	TRBJ1-2	TRBD1	CASSFGLRDSSYGYTF	TGCGCCAGCAGCTTTGGCCTCCGGGACAGTTCCTATGGCTACACCTTC
TRBV4-1	.	TRBJ2-1	.	CASSLQGNLIYNEQFF	TGCGCCAGCAGCCTCCAGGGCAACTTGATCTACAATGAGCAGTTCTTC
TRBV7-3	.	TRBJ1-2	.	CASSLMIGSGYTF	TGTGCCAGCAGCTTAATGATAGGGAGTGGCTACACCTTC
TRBV21-1	.	TRBJ2-7	.	CASTQRDSAYEQYF	TGTGCCAGCACCCAAAGGGACTCTGCCTACGAGCAGTACTTC
TRBV6-6	.	TRBJ2-7	.	CASSRGVGRAYEQYF	TGTGCCAGCAGCCGCGGAGTAGGGAGAGCCTACGAGCAGTACTTC
TRBV4-2	.	TRBJ1-1	.	CASSQAITGWTEAFF	TGTGCCAGCAGCCAAGCCATAACAGGGTGGACTGAAGCTTTCTTT
TRBV6-5	.	TRBJ2-7	TRBD1	CASSYSAGGSYEQYF	TGTGCCAGCAGTTACTCGGCAGGGGGCTCCTACGAGCAGTACTTC
TRBV7-8	.	TRBJ2-7	TRBD1	CASSLGTGNYEQYF	TGTGCCAGCAGCTTGGGGACAGGGAACTACGAGCAGTACTTC
TRBV27	few	TRBJ2-7	TRBD2	CASTPKASGTYEQYF	TGTGCCAGCACCCCTAAGGCTAGCGGGACCTACGAGCAGTACTTC
TRBV7-9	.	TRBJ1-3	.	CASRKSLGGSGNTIYF	TGTGCCAGCAGAAAGTCGTTGGGGGGCTCTGGAAACACCATATATTTT
TRBV28	.	TRBJ2-7	TRBD1	CASSLRAGGLGEQYF	TGTGCCAGCAGTTTAAGGGCAGGGGGATTGGGCGAGCAGTACTTC
TRBV5-3	.	TRBJ2-1	TRBD2	CARSPRLAGGLDNEQFF	TGTGCCAGAAGCCCCCGACTAGCGGGAGGGCTGGACAATGAGCAGTTCTTC
TRBV4-1	.	TRBJ2-5	TRBD2	CASSYATNGLAGQETQYF	TGCGCCAGCAGCTACGCCACAAATGGACTAGCGGGACAAGAGACCCAGTACTTC
TRBV18	.	TRBJ1-1	.	CASSPMTANTEAFF	TGTGCCAGCTCTCCTATGACAGCGAACACTGAAGCTTTCTTT
TRBV7-2	.	TRBJ2-7	TRBD2	CASSLSGMIYEQYF	TGTGCCAGCAGCTTAAGCGGGATGATCTACGAGCAGTACTTC
TRBV28	.	TRBJ2-3	.	CASSSPDSLSTDTQYF	TGTGCCAGCAGTTCCCCGGACTCTCTCTCCACAGATACGCAGTATTTT
TRBV7-9	.	TRBJ1-1	.	CASSPSMRTEAFF	TGTGCCAGCAGCCCAAGCATGAGGACTGAAGCTTTCTTT
TRBV5-1	.	TRBJ1-1	.	CASSLSPGADTEAFF	TGCGCCAGCAGCTTGTCACCAGGGGCTGACACTGAAGCTTTCTTT
TRBV5-1	.	TRBJ2-3	TRBD2	CASSLLSSGGLTDTQYF	TGCGCCAGCAGCCTCCTATCTAGCGGGGGGCTCACAGATACGCAGTATTTT